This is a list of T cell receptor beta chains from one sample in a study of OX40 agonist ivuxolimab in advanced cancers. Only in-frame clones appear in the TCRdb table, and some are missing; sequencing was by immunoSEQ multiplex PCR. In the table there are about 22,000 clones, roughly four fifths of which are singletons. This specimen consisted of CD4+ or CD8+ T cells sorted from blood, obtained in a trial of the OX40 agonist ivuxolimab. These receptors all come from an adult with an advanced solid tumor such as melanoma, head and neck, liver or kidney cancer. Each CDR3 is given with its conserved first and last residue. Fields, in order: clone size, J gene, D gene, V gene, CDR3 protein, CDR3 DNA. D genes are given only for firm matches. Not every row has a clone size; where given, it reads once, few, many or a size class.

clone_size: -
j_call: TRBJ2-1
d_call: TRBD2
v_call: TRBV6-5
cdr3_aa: CASRITGGYNEQFF
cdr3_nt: TGTGCCAGCAGGATTACGGGGGGCTACAATGAGCAGTTCTTC

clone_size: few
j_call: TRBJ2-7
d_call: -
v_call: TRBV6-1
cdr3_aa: CASSSTAGYEQYF
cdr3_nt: TGTGCCAGCAGCTCCACCGCAGGCTACGAGCAGTACTTC

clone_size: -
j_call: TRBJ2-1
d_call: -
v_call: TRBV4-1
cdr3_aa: CASSHGGANEQFF
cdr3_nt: TGCGCCAGCAGCCACGGAGGAGCCAATGAGCAGTTCTTC

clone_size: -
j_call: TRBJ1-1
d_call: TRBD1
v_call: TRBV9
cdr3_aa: CASSGMTGLNTEAFF
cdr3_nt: TGTGCCAGCAGCGGAATGACAGGGTTGAACACTGAAGCTTTCTTT

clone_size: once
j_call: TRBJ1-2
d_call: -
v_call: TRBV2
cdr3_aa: CASAGALANYGYTF
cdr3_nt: TGTGCCAGCGCCGGGGCATTAGCTAACTATGGCTACACCTTC

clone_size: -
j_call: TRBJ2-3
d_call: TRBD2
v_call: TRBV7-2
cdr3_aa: CASSLVVAGGLSSTDTQYF
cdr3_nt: TGTGCCAGCAGCTTGGTGGTAGCGGGGGGCCTATCTAGCACAGATACGCAGTATTTT

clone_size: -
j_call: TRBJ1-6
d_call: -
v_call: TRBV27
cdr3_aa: CASSPGQVDSPLHF
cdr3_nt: TGTGCCAGCAGTCCCGGGCAGGTAGATTCACCCCTCCACTTT

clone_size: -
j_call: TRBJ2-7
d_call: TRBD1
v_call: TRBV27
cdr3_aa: CASSLGQGGYEQYF
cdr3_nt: TGTGCCAGCAGTTTGGGACAGGGGGGGTACGAGCAGTACTTC

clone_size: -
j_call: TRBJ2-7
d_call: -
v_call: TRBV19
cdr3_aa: CASSIKGIPSYEQYF
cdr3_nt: TGTGCCAGTAGTATAAAGGGGATTCCCTCCTACGAGCAGTACTTC

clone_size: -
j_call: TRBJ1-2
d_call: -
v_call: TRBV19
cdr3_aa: CASSASYREVVYGYTF
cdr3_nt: TGTGCCAGTAGTGCATCCTACAGGGAGGTGGTCTATGGCTACACCTTC

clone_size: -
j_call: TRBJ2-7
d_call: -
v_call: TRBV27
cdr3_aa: CASSPNRVSTATYEQYF
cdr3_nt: TGTGCCAGCAGTCCAAACAGGGTCTCGACGGCCACCTACGAGCAGTACTTC

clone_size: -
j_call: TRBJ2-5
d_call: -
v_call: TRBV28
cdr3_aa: CASSLDLSGKETQYF
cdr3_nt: TGTGCCAGCAGTTTAGATCTTTCCGGGAAAGAGACCCAGTACTTC

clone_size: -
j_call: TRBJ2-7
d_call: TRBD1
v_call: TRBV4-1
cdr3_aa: CASSQRQGAYEQYF
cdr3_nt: TGCGCCAGCAGCCAGAGACAGGGGGCCTACGAGCAGTACTTC